The clone carrying this T cell receptor (beta chain) was counted once. Its antigen is unidentified. The assay was immunoSEQ multiplex PCR, and TCRdb's table has in-frame clones only and misses some. The table has about 44,000 clones, 66% seen once; the top ten hold about 3.4%. The sample belongs to a study of PD-1 blockade in classical Hodgkin lymphoma. Time point denoted: cycle 4 day 1 (C4D1), after 6 weeks of nivolumab. Following autologous stem cell transplantation, relapse occurred in every patient, and exposure to brentuximab vedotin varied. Study results and limitations: Patients with an early start, nivolumab under 1 year after ASCT, were excluded. CD4+ TCR diversity, unlike CD8+, climbed significantly by C4D1. A reduction in baseline TCR diversity was reportedly seen in newly diagnosed patients relative to healthy donors. Whatever underlies the repertoire differences (possibly disease activity or prior therapy) remains undefined.

The germline V and J ends were trimmed by 4 bases and 2 bases, with 10 bases remaining between them. The CDR3 extends over 14 amino acids. In germline, CDR1 is SGHAT, CDR2 FQNNGV. The sample was peripheral blood mononuclear cells (PBMCs), taken before the fourth cycle of nivolumab. This receptor was taken from a human donor with classical Hodgkin lymphoma. This chain connects TRBV11-2 to TRBJ2-3; weak D call: TRBD2 (6 bases). The CDR3 reads CASSSGLPTDTQYF. In DNA, the CDR3 is TGTGCCAGCAGCTCCGGACTACCCACAGATACGCAGTATTTT.